This T cell receptor beta chain was recorded in a study of shared clonotypes between healthy human individuals. Across the whole study: Plates per donor: three CD4 naive, three CD4 memory, two CD8 naive, one CD8 memory.

The CDR3 covers 15 residues. Germline CDR1 reads SGHTA; CDR2 reads FQGNSA. V dropped 5 bases and J dropped 7 bases, with 17 bases sitting between them. Findings and caveats of the study: Around 5% of naive CD4 clonotypes were common to a handful of donors. A reduction in generation probabilities was seen for non-shared clonotypes relative to those shared by all four donors.

The sorted-subset replicate PCRs were given around 200 ng DNA, which is 30,000 to 35,000 T cell genomes. Method: immunoSEQ multiplex PCR; TCRdb's copy keeps in-frame clones and lacks some. Of over a million clones listed, 75% to 85% are singletons. With regard to this clone: As yet, its antigen is unknown.

This TCR derives from a man between 18 and 29 years old in good health. Some clones in this sample may be carry-over from other donors' samples. The rearrangement links TRBV7-2 to TRBJ1-4; D perhaps matches TRBD1 (5 bases). Sequencing used memory CD4+ T cells from PBMCs. Sample subset: CD45RA-negative fraction. The CDR3 DNA follows: TGTGCCAGCAGCCGGGAGCGGGGGTTCGGTGAAAAACTGTTTTTT. Residues: CASSRERGFGEKLFF.